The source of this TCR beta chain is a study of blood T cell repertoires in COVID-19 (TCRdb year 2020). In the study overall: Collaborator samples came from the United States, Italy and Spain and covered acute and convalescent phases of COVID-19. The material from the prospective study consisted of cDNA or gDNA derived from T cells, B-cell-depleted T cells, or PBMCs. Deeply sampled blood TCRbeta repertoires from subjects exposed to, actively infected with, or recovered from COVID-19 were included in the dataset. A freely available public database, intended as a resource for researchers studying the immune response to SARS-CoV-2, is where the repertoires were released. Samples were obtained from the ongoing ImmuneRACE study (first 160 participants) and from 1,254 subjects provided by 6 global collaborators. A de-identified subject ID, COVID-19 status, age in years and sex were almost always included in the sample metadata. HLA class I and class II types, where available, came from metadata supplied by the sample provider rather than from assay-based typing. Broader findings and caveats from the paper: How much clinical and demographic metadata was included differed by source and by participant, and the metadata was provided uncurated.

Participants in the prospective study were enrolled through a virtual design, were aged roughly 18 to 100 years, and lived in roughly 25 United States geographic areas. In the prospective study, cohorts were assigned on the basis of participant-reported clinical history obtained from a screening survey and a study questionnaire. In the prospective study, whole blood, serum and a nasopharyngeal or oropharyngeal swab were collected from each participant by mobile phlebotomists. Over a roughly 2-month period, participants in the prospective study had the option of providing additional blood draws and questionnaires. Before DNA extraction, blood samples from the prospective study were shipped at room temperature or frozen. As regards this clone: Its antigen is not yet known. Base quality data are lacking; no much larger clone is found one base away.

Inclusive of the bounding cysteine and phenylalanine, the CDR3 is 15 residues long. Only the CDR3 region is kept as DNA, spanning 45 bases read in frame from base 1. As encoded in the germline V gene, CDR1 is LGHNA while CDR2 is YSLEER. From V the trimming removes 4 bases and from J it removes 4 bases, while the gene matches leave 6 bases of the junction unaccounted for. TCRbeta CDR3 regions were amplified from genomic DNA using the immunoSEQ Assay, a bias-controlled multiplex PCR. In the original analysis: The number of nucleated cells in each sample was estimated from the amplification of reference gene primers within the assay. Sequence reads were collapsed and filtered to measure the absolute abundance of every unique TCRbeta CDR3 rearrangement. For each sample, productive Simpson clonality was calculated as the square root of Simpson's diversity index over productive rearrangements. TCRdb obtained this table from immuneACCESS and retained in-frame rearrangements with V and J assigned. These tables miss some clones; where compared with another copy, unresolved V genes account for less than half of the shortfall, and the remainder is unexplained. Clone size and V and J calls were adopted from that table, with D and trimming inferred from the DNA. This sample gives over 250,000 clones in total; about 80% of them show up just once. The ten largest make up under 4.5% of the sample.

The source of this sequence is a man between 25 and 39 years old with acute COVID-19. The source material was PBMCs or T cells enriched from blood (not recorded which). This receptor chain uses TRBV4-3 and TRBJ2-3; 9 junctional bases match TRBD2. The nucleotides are TGCGCCAGCAGCCCCCAGACTAGCGGACCAGATACGCAGTATTTT. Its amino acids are CASSPQTSGPDTQYF.